The T cell receptor beta chain described here comes from a study of T cells in localized non-small cell lung cancer. Overall study results and limits: Adjacent lung tissue had a median about 50 of the top 100 clones found in the tumor. One tumor region alone was sequenced, and heterogeneity therefore remains possible.

The table came from immunoSEQ multiplex PCR; TCRdb's copy has only in-frame clones and leaves some out. The sample has fewer than 40,000 clones, about nine tenths seen once; the top ten hold about 4.2%. This clone was seen a handful of times. Its specificity is not known. Per germline, CDR1 MNHEY and CDR2 SMNVEV (reference sequence). Trimming stripped 3 bases from V and 5 bases from J, with 16 bases between. The CDR3 runs to 15 residues. The chain employs TRBV27 and TRBJ2-5; a possible D gene is TRBD1 (6 bases). The source material was peripheral blood, sampled before any cancer treatment. The TCR was taken from a male donor older than 55 with stage III lung adenocarcinoma. CDR3 loop: CASSFTGTTAETQYF. The CDR3, as DNA: TGTGCCAGCAGTTTCACCGGGACAACTGCGGAGACCCAGTACTTC.